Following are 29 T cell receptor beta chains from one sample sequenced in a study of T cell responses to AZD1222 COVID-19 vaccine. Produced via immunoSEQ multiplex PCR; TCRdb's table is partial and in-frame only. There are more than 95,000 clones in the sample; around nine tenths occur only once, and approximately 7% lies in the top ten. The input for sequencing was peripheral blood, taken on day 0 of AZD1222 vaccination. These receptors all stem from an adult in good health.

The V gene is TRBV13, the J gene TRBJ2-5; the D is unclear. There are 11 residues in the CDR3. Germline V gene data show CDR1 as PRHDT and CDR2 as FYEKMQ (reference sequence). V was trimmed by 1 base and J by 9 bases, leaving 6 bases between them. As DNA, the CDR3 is TGTGCCAGCAGCTTAGCTGGGGCCCAGTACTTC. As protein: CASSLAGAQYF. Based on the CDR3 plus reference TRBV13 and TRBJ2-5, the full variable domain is AAGVIQSPRHLIKEKRETATLKCYPIPRHDTVYWYQQGPGQDPQFLISFYEKMQSDKGSIPDRFSAQQFSDYHSELNMSSLELGDSALYFCASSLAGAQYFGPGTRLLVL.

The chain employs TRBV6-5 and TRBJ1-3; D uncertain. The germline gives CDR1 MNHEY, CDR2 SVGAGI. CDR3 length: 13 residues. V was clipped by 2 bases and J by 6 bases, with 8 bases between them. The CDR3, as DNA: TGTGCCAGCAGTTACGGGCGGGAAAACACCATATATTTT. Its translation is CASSYGRENTIYF.

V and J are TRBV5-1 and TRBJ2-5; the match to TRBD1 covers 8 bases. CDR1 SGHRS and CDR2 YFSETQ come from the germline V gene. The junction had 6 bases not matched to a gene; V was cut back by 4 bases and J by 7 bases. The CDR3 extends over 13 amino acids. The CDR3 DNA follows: TGCGCCAGCAGCCCCAGGGGGCGGGGGACCCAGTACTTC. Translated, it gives CASSPRGRGTQYF. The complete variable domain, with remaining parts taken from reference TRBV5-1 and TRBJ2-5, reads KAGVTQTPRYLIKTRGQQVTLSCSPISGHRSVSWYQQTPGQGLQFLFEYFSETQRNKGNFPGRFSGRQFSNSRSEMNVSTLELGDSALYLCASSPRGRGTQYFGPGTRLLVL.

Written as DNA, the CDR3 is TGTGCCAGCAGCGATCCGGGACAGGGAAGAAATGAGCAGTTCTTC. Protein: CASSDPGQGRNEQFF. This chain connects TRBV5-4 to TRBJ2-1; 9 bases align to TRBD1. Germline V CDR1 and CDR2: SGHNT, YYREEE (reference sequence). The CDR3 has 15 residues. Trimming at V came to 4 bases and at J to 7 bases, leaving 9 bases not matched to a gene.

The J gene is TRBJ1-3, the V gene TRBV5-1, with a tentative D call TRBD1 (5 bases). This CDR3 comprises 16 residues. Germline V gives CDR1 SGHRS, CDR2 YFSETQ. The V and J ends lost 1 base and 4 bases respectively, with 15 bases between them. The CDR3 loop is CASSLNGGGRGNTIYF. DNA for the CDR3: TGCGCCAGCAGCTTGAACGGCGGGGGTAGAGGAAACACCATATATTTT.

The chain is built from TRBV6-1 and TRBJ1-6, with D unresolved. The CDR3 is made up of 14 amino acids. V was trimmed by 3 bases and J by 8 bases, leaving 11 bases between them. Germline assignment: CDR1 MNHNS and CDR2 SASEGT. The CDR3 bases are TGTGCCAGCAGTGAGGCGGCAGATCATTCACCCCTCCACTTT. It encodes CASSEAADHSPLHF.

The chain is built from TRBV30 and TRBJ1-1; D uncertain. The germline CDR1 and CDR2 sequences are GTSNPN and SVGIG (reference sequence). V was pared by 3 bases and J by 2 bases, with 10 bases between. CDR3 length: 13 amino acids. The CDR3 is CAWRKDGNTEAFF. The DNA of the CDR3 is TGTGCCTGGAGGAAAGACGGCAACACTGAAGCTTTCTTT. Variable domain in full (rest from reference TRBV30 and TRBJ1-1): SQTIHQWPATLVQPVGSPLSLECTVEGTSNPNLYWYRQAAGRGLQLLFYSVGIGQISSEVPQNLSASRPQDRQFILSSKKLLLSDSGFYLCAWRKDGNTEAFFGQGTRLTVV.

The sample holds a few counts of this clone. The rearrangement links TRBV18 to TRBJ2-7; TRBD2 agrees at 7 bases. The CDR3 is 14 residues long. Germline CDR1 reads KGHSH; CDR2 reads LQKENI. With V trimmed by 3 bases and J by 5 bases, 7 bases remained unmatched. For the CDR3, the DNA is TGTGCCAGCTCACCCTACACGGGGGGAAACGAGCAGTACTTC. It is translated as CASSPYTGGNEQYF.

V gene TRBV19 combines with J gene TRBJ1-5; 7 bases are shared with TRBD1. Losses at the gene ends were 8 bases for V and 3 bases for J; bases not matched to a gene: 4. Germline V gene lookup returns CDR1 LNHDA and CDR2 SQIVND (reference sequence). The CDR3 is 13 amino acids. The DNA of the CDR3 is TGTGCCAGTGTTGACAGGGCCAATCAGCCCCAGCATTTT. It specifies CASVDRANQPQHF.

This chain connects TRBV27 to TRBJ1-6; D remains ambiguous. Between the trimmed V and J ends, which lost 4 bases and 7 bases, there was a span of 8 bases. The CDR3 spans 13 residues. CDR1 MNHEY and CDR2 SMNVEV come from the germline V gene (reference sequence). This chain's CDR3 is CASSSERNSPLHF. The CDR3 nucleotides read TGTGCCAGCAGTTCAGAAAGGAATTCACCCCTCCACTTT.

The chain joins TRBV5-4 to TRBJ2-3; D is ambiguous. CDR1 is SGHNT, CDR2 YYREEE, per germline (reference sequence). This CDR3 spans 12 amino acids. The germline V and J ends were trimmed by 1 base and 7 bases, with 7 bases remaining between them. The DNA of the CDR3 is TGTGCCAGCAGCTTGAGCCGAAATACGCAGTATTTT. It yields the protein CASSLSRNTQYF.

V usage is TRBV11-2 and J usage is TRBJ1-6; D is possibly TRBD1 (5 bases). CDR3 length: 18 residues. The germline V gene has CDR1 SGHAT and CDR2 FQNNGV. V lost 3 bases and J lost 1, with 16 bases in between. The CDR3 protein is CASSFNPGGTSYNSPLHF. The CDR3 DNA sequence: TGTGCCAGCAGCTTTAACCCCGGGGGGACGTCCTATAATTCACCCCTCCACTTT. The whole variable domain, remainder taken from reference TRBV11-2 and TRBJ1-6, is EAGVAQSPRYKIIEKRQSVAFWCNPISGHATLYWYQQILGQGPKLLIQFQNNGVVDDSQLPKDRFSAERLKGVDSTLKIQPAKLEDSAVYLCASSFNPGGTSYNSPLHFGNGTRLTVT.

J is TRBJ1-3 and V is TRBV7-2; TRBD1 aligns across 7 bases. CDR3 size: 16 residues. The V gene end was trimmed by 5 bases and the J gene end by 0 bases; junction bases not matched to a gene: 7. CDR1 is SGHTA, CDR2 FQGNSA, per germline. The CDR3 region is CASSETGTSSGNTIYF. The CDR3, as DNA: TGTGCCAGCAGCGAGACAGGGACGAGCTCTGGAAACACCATATATTTT. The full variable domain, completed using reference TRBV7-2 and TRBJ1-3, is GAGVSQSPSNKVTEKGKDVELRCDPISGHTALYWYRQSLGQGLEFLIYFQGNSAPDKSGLPSDRFSAERTGGSVSTLTIQRTQQEDSAVYLCASSETGTSSGNTIYFGEGSWLTVV.

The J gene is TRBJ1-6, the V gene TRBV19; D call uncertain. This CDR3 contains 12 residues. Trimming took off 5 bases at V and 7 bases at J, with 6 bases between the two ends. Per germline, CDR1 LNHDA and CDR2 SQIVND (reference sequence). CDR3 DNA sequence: TGTGCCAGTAGTCCCCAGAATTCACCCCTCCACTTT. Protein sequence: CASSPQNSPLHF.

In DNA, the CDR3 is TGTGCCAGCAGCCCCTCGACTAGCGGGGGTTCCTACGAGCAGTACTTC. Protein: CASSPSTSGGSYEQYF. V and J are TRBV7-6 and TRBJ2-7; 12 bases are shared with TRBD2. Unmatched junction bases numbered 6, after V lost 5 bases and J lost 1 base. Germline CDR1 reads SGHVS; CDR2 reads FNYEAQ. This CDR3 is built from 16 residues.

CDR3: CASSYLTSVEQYF. The CDR3 nucleotides are TGTGCCAGCAGCTACCTGACTAGCGTAGAGCAGTACTTC. The chain employs TRBV7-8 and TRBJ2-7, with 8 positions matching TRBD2. Trimming took 4 bases from V and 7 from J; bases not matched to a gene: 6. The length of the CDR3 is 13 residues. Germline V CDR1 and CDR2: SGHVS, FQNEAQ. The full variable domain, its missing parts supplied by reference TRBV7-8 and TRBJ2-7, is GAGVSQSPRYKVAKRGQDVALRCDPISGHVSLFWYQQALGQGPEFLTYFQNEAQLDKSGLPSDRFFAERPEGSVSTLKIQRTQQEDSAVYLCASSYLTSVEQYFGPGTRLTVT.

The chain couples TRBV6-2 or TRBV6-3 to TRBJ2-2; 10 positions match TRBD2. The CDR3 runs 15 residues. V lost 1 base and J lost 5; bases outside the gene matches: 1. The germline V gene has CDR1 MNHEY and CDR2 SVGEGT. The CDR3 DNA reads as TGTGCCAGCAGTTACTGGGGACTAGCGACCGGGGAGCTGTTTTTT. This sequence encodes CASSYWGLATGELFF.

The CDR3, as DNA: TGCGCCAGCAGCTTGGAGGTCCCCGAGGTGGGAGAGCAGTTCTTC. Translation gives CASSLEVPEVGEQFF. The V call is TRBV5-1, the J call TRBJ2-1; D not resolved. Per the germline V gene, CDR1 is SGHRS and CDR2 is YFSETQ. Deletions cut 0 bases from V and 10 bases from J, with 17 bases between. This CDR3 region has 15 residues.

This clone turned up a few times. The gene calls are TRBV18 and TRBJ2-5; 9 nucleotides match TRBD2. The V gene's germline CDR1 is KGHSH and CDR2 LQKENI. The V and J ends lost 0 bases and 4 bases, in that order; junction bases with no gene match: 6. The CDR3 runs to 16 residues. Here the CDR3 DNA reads TGTGCCAGCTCACCACCTGTTAGCGGGAGAGGAGAGACCCAGTACTTC. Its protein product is CASSPPVSGRGETQYF.

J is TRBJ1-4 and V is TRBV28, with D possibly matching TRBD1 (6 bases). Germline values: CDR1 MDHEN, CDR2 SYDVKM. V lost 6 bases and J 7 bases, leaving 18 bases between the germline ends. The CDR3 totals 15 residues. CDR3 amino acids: CASRTPAGEVEKLFF. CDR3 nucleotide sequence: TGTGCCAGCAGAACTCCCGCAGGGGAGGTTGAAAAACTGTTTTTT.

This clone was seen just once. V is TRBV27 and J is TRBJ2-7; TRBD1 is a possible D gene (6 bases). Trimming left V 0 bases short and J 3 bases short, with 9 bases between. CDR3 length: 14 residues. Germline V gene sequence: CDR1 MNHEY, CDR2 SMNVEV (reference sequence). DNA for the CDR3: TGTGCCAGCAGTTTATCCTACAGGGACTACGAGCAGTACTTC. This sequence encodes CASSLSYRDYEQYF.

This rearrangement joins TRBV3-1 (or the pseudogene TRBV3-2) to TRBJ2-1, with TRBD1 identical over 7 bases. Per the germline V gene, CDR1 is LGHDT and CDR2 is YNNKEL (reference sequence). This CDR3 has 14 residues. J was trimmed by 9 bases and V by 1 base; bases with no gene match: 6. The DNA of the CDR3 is TGTGCCAGCAGCCAAGGGTACAGGGGCGGTGAGCAGTTCTTC. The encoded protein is CASSQGYRGGEQFF.

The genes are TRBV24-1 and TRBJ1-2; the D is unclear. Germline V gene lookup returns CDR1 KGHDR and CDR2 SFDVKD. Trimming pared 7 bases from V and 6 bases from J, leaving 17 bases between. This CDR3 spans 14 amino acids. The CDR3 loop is CATSSRTVTDGYTF. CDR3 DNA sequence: TGTGCCACCAGCTCTCGGACCGTGACGGATGGCTACACCTTC.

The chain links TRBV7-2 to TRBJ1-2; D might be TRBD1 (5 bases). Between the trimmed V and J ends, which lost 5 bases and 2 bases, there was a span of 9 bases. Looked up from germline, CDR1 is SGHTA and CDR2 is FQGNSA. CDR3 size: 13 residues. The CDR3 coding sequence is TGTGCCAGCAGCCCCCGGGGGAACTATGGCTACACCTTC. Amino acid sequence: CASSPRGNYGYTF.

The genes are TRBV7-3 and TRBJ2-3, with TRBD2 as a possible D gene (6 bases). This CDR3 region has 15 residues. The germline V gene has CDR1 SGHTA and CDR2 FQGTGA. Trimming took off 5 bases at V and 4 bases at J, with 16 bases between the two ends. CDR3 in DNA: TGTGCCAGCAGCCGATCCGTCGGGAGATCAGATACGCAGTATTTT. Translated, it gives CASSRSVGRSDTQYF.

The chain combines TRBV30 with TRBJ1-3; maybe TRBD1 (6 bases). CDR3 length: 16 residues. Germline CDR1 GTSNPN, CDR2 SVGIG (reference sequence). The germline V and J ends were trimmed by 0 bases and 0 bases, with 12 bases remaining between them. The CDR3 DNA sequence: TGTGCCTGGAGTGTGGCCGGACAGAGCTCTGGAAACACCATATATTTT. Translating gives CAWSVAGQSSGNTIYF. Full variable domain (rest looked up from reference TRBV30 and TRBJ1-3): SQTIHQWPATLVQPVGSPLSLECTVEGTSNPNLYWYRQAAGRGLQLLFYSVGIGQISSEVPQNLSASRPQDRQFILSSKKLLLSDSGFYLCAWSVAGQSSGNTIYFGEGSWLTVV.

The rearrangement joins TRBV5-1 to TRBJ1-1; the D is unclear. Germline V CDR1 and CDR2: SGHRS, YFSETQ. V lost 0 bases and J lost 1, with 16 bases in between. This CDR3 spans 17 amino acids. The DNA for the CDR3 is TGCGCCAGCAGCTTGGGTACTTTAGCCTCAGGGAACACTGAAGCTTTCTTT. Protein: CASSLGTLASGNTEAFF.

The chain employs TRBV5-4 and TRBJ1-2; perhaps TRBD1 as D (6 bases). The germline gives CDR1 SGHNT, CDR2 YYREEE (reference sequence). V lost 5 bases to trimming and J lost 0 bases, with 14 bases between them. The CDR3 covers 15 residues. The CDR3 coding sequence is TGTGCCAGCAGGGCCGGGACACAAACTAACTATGGCTACACCTTC. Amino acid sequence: CASRAGTQTNYGYTF.

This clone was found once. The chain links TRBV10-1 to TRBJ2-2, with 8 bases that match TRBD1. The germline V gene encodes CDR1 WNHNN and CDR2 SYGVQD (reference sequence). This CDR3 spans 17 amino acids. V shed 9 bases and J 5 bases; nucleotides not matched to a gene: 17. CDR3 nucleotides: TGCGCCAGAGGCAAAGGTAGAGACAGGGGCCTTACCGGGGAGCTGTTTTTT. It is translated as CARGKGRDRGLTGELFF.